Here is one T cell receptor beta chain with its context. The antigen it binds to is not known. No base-level quality is on record; no much larger clone is a single base apart. This entry comes from a study of cytomegalovirus exposure and HLA in healthy donors (dated by TCRdb to about 2017). At the level of the whole study: An earlier analysis of 587 of the donors reported 276 Gb of sequence data and some 110 million unique TCR beta sequences obtained from around 180 million T cells. The number of typed donors differed by locus: 629-630 for A, B, C, DRB1 and DQB1; 522 for DQA1; 600 to 610 for DPA1; and roughly 470 for DPB1. All discovery cohort repertoires had been generated using a single sequencing platform. Among the 398 genotyped donors, approximately 76% belonged to the genetic ancestry cluster associated with self-reported Caucasian donors. To predict cytomegalovirus infection status, the study brought together high-throughput TCR immunosequencing, statistical association of individual TCRs with disease status, and machine learning. A separate validation cohort of 100 to 150 different subjects was used in addition to the roughly 620-subject first cohort. HLA typing covered class I and class II loci at four-digit resolution. An earlier analysis of some 500 of the donors used high-throughput TCR beta sequencing to judge whether each TCR beta V gene segment behaved as functional or pseudogenic. To study patterns of TCR occurrence, a later analysis re-analyzed previously published TCR beta repertoires from 500 to 850 donors and added high-resolution HLA genotyping. Genome-wide SNP genotypes for about 65% of the roughly 670 donors were used in a later genetic analysis, which treated that subset as a discovery cohort. The study profiled the T cell repertoires of hundreds of subjects by immunosequencing and related them to cytomegalovirus serostatus. The study aimed to test whether signatures of past pathogen exposure could be identified by cataloging public T cell receptors. Approximately 300 gigabases of sequencing data and around 90 million unique TCR sequences made up an early release that covered several hundred HLA-typed donors. Rather than drawing on any new phenotypic data, the later analysis identified candidate immune exposures from TCR beta sequences and the way those sequences occurred across donors. Donor age, sex, ethnicity and CMV serostatus were collected together with the repertoire data. Roughly five DR-DQ haplotypes were treated as single units for association and clustering because of strong linkage in the cohort. Across 398 genotyped donors of the cohort, an average of approximately 220,000 unique TCR beta nucleotide sequences per donor were sequenced, and approximately 17% of those sequences were non-productive.

In total, roughly 710 healthy bone marrow donors made up the cohort. At the time of sampling, all cohort members were nominally healthy, though unrecorded immune exposures were likely present. The donor was CMV seropositive and belonged to the group of 270 or so seropositive cohort members. A peripheral blood sample was provided by each donor, and peripheral blood mononuclear cells were used for TCR beta sequencing. Genomic DNA extraction from the blood cell samples was performed with the Qiagen DNeasy Blood Extraction Kit. V is clipped by 8 bases and J by 0 bases, and the sequence between their germline boundaries is 8 bases long. From cysteine to phenylalanine, the CDR3 is 11 amino acids long. Of all the DNA, just the CDR3 is kept, 33 bases in frame from base 1. In the germline V gene (reference sequence), CDR1 corresponds to GTSNPN and CDR2 to SVGIG. Library preparation was by the immunoSEQ multiplex PCR assay. A mixture of 60 forward primers for TCR Vbeta segments and 13 reverse primers for TCR Jbeta segments was used in the multiplex PCR. The CDR3 region of rearranged TCR beta genes was amplified from genomic DNA by a multiplex PCR assay. The amplified TCR beta libraries were sequenced on the Illumina HiSeq System as 87-base-pair reads. In the paper's pipeline: A later analysis tallied tens of millions of unique TCR beta chains across the 666 repertoires, and around 10 million of those chains were shared by two or more donors. Raw reads were error-corrected and collapsed into unique sequences with a nearest-neighbor algorithm that merged closely related sequences to remove PCR and sequencing errors. CDR3 sequences were aligned to IMGT reference sequences to assign V, D and J gene segments. For a sequence to be retained, a match of at least six nucleotides to both a V gene segment and a J gene segment was required. Rearrangements were classified as productive when the CDR3 lacked stop codons and remained in frame with V and J, and all other rearrangements were classified as non-productive. Following IMGT convention, CDR3 was defined as the stretch from the second conserved V-encoded cysteine to the conserved J-encoded phenylalanine. The earlier analysis of 500 to 750 of the donors excluded any sequence lacking an unambiguous match to a single V gene segment. In an earlier analysis of 500 to 750 of the donors, V segments were called functional above 56.7% productive rearrangements and were called segregating when the between-donor standard deviation exceeded 5%. A statistical classification framework was built for diagnosing cytomegalovirus status from the catalog of TCR beta chain sequences. A later analysis assigned V and J genes by comparing TCR nucleotide sequences with IMGT/GENE-DB human TR gene sequences. A later analysis assigned CDR3 sequences and most-parsimonious VDJ recombination scenarios with the TCRdist pipeline. A later analysis defined each TCR beta chain by its CDR3 amino acid sequence plus V-gene family, and excluded reads lacking a unique V-gene family. To address suspected cross-contamination and a sequencing artifact, a later analysis removed roughly 580 highly shared, low-generation-probability nucleotide sequences. For each public chain, a later analysis derived a clonal expansion index from normalized ranks of inferred template counts within each repertoire. In a later analysis, generation probabilities were computed with a VDJ recombination model fitted to out-of-frame rearrangements, and the resulting probabilities were checked against IGoR. In a later analysis, hypergeometric tests were used to score TCR-TCR, TCR-HLA and TCR-CMV co-occurrence, with a repertoire-size bias correction applied to TCR pairs. A later analysis estimated false discovery rates by permuting HLA or CMV assignments 20 times. In a later analysis, co-occurring TCRs were grouped using DBSCAN, and TCRdist sequence similarity was added for clustering within HLA-allele-positive subsets. Repertoires with fewer than 30,000 or more than 120,000 public chains, plus five repertoires with anomalous nucleotide sharing, were excluded from co-occurrence clustering. TCRdb carries this immuneACCESS record with in-frame sequences only. Its versions omit some clonotypes, under half of them owing to an unresolved V gene in the studies checked, with the rest unexplained. The V and J calls and clone size are taken from that table; D and trimming were inferred from the DNA. This sample gives a few hundred thousand clones in total; approximately 85% of them show up just once. About 2% of the sample is taken by the ten largest.

The full study reports these points: According to a later analysis, TCR association rates differed among HLA loci, with DRB1 alleles showing the most associated TCRs and HLA-C alleles showing the fewest. Roughly uniform sequencing depth across donors was assumed in presence/absence analyses, although this assumption may not hold. The classifier was reported to diagnose cytomegalovirus status with high specificity and sensitivity in both the original cohort and the validation cohort. Because some donors lacked HLA typing at each locus, the association tests relied only on the typed subset. A later analysis found that HLA-associated TCR beta chains were more clonally expanded and had lower generation probabilities than equally common non-associated chains. According to a later genetic analysis, donors in an Asian-associated ancestry cluster had fewer N-insertions in productive TCRs than the approximately 670-donor mean. Strong co-occurrence of HLA alleles, especially DR and DQ, made assigning TCR associations to individual alleles difficult. Immune exposure information for the cohort was limited to CMV serostatus. Several of the top co-occurrence clusters appeared to be linked to parvovirus B19, influenza, CMV and Epstein-Barr virus, according to a later analysis. Correlated functional status among segregating V segments might reflect linkage disequilibrium, but an unknown experimental factor could not be ruled out. A group of highly shared sequence variants was considered likely to be a technical artifact of the sequencing pipeline. Because counts were too low, fewer than 20 rarely observed V segments, including chromosome 9 orphons, were excluded from the earlier analysis of around 590 of the donors. This cohort had only TCR beta chains sequenced, and the lack of alpha or paired-chain data limited which features could be detected. A later genetic analysis associated a missense DCLRE1C variant with V-gene and J-gene trimming of TCR beta chains, and an independent cohort replicated the association. While some public TCRs were present in many individuals, most TCR sequences turned up only very rarely across donors. A later analysis found that most CMV-associated TCR beta chains appeared HLA-restricted, with HLA associations seemingly driven largely by CMV exposure. In vitro tests confirmed that a few of the cytomegalovirus-associated TCR beta chains recognize cytomegalovirus antigens. A further reported finding was that TCR beta sequences accurately predicted the HLA-A and HLA-B alleles for most subjects in the first cohort. The 87-base-pair reads could not distinguish some IMGT-functional V segments, including TRBV6-2 and TRBV6-3, so those segments were excluded. Specific HLA alleles were associated with some 15,000 TCR beta sequences at a false discovery rate of 0.05 in a later analysis. In an earlier analysis of some 550 of the donors, most TCR beta V segments were observed in productive rearrangements about 87% or about 30% of the time, broadly matching IMGT annotations. A total of fewer than 200 TCR beta chains were listed by the study as associated with cytomegalovirus. The authors suggested that the approach could potentially be generalized to other disease states and immunological phenotypes.

The sample consisted of PBMCs. The clonotype originates from a woman aged 40 to 50 in good health and CMV-seropositive. This sequence uses TRBV30 and TRBJ2-7; a tentative D match to TRBD2 spans 6 bases. For the CDR3, the sequence is CAGGNSYEQYF. The nucleotides read TGTGCCGGCGGGAACTCCTACGAGCAGTACTTC.